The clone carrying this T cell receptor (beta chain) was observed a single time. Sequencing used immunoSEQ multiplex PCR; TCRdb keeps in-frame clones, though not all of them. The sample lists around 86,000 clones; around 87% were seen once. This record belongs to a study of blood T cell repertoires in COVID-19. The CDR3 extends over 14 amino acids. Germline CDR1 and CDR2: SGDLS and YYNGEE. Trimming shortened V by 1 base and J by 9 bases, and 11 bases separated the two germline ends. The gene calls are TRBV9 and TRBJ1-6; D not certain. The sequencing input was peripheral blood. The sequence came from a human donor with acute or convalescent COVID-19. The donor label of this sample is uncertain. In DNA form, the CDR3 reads TGTGCCAGCAGCGTAAGCCCCTCGTTTTCACCCCTCCACTTT. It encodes CASSVSPSFSPLHF.